These 15 T cell receptor beta chains share one sample of origin, sequenced in a study of T cells in narcolepsy. Generated by immunoSEQ multiplex PCR, the TCRdb table keeps only in-frame clones and is missing some. The sample contains 25,000 to 35,000 clones, over 80% of which appear only once. What was sequenced was CD45RA- memory CD4+ T cells from PBMCs. The receptor set was obtained from a human donor with narcolepsy.

The chain couples TRBV15 to TRBJ1-2, with D maybe TRBD1 (5 bases). Trimming took 3 bases from V and 2 from J, leaving 16 bases between them. CDR1 and CDR2 (germline): LNHNV, YYDKDF (reference sequence). The CDR3 is 16 residues long. The DNA of the CDR3 is TGTGCCACCAGCAGGGGGCGGGACGGCGAAAACTATGGCTACACCTTC. This codes for CATSRGRDGENYGYTF.

The V gene is TRBV20-1, the J gene TRBJ2-3; D gene unclear. This CDR3 spans 10 amino acids. V lost 3 bases, J lost 2 bases, and 0 bases lay in between. Germline V gives CDR1 DFQATT, CDR2 SNEGSKA (reference sequence). CDR3 sequence: CSASTDTQYF. In DNA, the CDR3 is TGCAGTGCTAGCACAGATACGCAGTATTTT.

The chain joins TRBV11-3 to TRBJ1-2; TRBD1 is a possible D gene (6 bases). The CDR3 covers 13 residues. V was trimmed by 3 bases and J by 4 bases, leaving 9 bases between them. Germline-derived CDR1 and CDR2 are SGHNT and YENEEA. The CDR3 here is CASSLGHRYGYTF. The CDR3 nucleotides are TGTGCCAGCAGCTTGGGACACCGCTATGGCTACACCTTC. The variable domain in full, completed from reference TRBV11-3 and TRBJ1-2, reads EAGVVQSPRYKIIEKKQPVAFWCNPISGHNTLYWYLQNLGQGPELLIRYENEEAVDDSQLPKDRFSAERLKGVDSTLKIQPAELGDSAVYLCASSLGHRYGYTFGSGTRLTVV.

V gene TRBV6-6 combines with J gene TRBJ2-7; D tentatively fits TRBD1 or TRBD2 (5 bases each). CDR3 size: 14 residues. V was pared by 0 bases and J by 2 bases, with 8 bases between. Germline assignment: CDR1 MNHNY and CDR2 SVGAGI (reference sequence). The CDR3 DNA is TGTGCCAGCAGTTACTCGACGGGACCCTACGAGCAGTACTTC. It is translated as CASSYSTGPYEQYF.

V and J are TRBV7-2 and TRBJ2-5; 13 nucleotides agree with TRBD2. The CDR3 loop spans 15 amino acids. The V and J ends lost 5 bases and 5 bases, in that order; junction bases with no gene match: 5. The germline V gene encodes CDR1 SGHTA and CDR2 FQGNSA. The CDR3 nucleotides are TGTGCCAGCAGCCCACTAGCGGGGGGGCTGGAGACCCAGTACTTC. It yields the protein CASSPLAGGLETQYF.

This clone came up a few times. The gene calls are TRBV7-8 and TRBJ2-7; 7 nucleotides line up with TRBD1. V was clipped by 5 bases and J by 3 bases; unmatched bases: 13. This CDR3 region has 16 residues. Germline V CDR1 and CDR2: SGHVS, FQNEAQ. As DNA, the CDR3 is TGTGCCAGCAGCCTAGGCAGGGGGAGCAGGGACTACGAGCAGTACTTC. The encoded protein is CASSLGRGSRDYEQYF.

The CDR3 DNA reads as TGTGCCAGCAGTTACGGGACAGGGGGCGGGCAGCCCCAGCATTTT. Translation gives CASSYGTGGGQPQHF. The chain carries TRBV6-5 and TRBJ1-5; 12 positions match TRBD1. V shed 2 bases and J 7 bases; nucleotides not matched to a gene: 3. This CDR3 is 15 amino acids long. Per the germline V gene, CDR1 is MNHEY and CDR2 is SVGAGI.

V is TRBV11-3 and J is TRBJ1-2; no clear D gene. Per the germline V gene, CDR1 is SGHNT and CDR2 is YENEEA. Trimming stripped 1 base from V and 1 base from J, with 7 bases between. This CDR3 spans 14 amino acids. In DNA, the CDR3 is TGTGCCAGCAGCTTAGTTCAGCTTAACTATGGCTACACCTTC. Its protein product is CASSLVQLNYGYTF.

V usage is TRBV9 and J usage is TRBJ2-7; possible D gene TRBD2, 7 bases. The CDR3 length is 16 residues. With 4 bases removed from V and 1 base from J, the gap between germline ends came to 18 bases. Germline CDR1 SGDLS, CDR2 YYNGEE. The CDR3 sequence: CASSRGGGGRSYEQYF. In nucleotides, the CDR3 is TGTGCCAGCAGCCGCGGGGGCGGGGGAAGATCCTACGAGCAGTACTTC.

The chain carries TRBV6-4 and TRBJ2-1, with 9 positions matching TRBD2. The trim removed 5 bases at V and 1 base at J, leaving 12 bases unmatched. Germline V gene sequence: CDR1 MRHNA, CDR2 SNTAGT. This CDR3 region has 18 residues. CDR3 amino acids: CASSPQGRGGTSYNEQFF. DNA for the CDR3: TGTGCCAGCAGTCCCCAAGGGCGGGGGGGCACGTCCTACAATGAGCAGTTCTTC.

V gene TRBV5-6 combines with J gene TRBJ1-5; D is possibly TRBD1 (5 bases). The V and J ends lost 1 base and 3 bases respectively, with 11 bases between them. This CDR3 comprises 15 residues. From germline, CDR1 is SGHDT and CDR2 YYEEEE. This CDR3 is CASSLWGITNQPQHF. CDR3 DNA: TGTGCCAGCAGCTTGTGGGGGATTACCAATCAGCCCCAGCATTTT.

This sequence joins TRBV14 and TRBJ2-1; no clear D. This CDR3 spans 11 amino acids. V dropped 4 bases and J dropped 15 bases, with 13 bases sitting between them. CDR1 and CDR2 (germline): SGHDN, FVKESK. CDR3 sequence (DNA): TGTGCCAGCAGCCTAACCGGAACGAGGTTCTTC. It yields the protein CASSLTGTRFF.

CDR3 nucleotides: TGTGCCAGCAGCGTACAGGTTTCCAAAAACATTCAGTACTTC. Its protein is CASSVQVSKNIQYF. This rearrangement joins TRBV4-2 to TRBJ2-4; D perhaps matches TRBD1 (5 bases). From germline, CDR1 is LGHNA and CDR2 YNFKEQ. CDR3 length: 14 residues. The V gene lost 5 bases and the J gene lost 2 bases, with 10 bases spanning the gap.

This CDR3 reads CASSLTGGHAYEQYF. DNA of the CDR3: TGTGCCAGCAGCTTAACAGGGGGTCATGCCTACGAGCAGTACTTC. The rearrangement joins TRBV9 to TRBJ2-7; 8 bases are a match to TRBD1. With V trimmed by 4 bases and J by 2 bases, 8 bases remained unmatched. Germline CDR1 SGDLS, CDR2 YYNGEE. The CDR3 spans 15 residues.

The chain joins TRBV7-3 to TRBJ2-5; D is perhaps TRBD1 or TRBD2 (5 bases each). The CDR3 is 14 amino acids. Germline V gene data show CDR1 as SGHTA and CDR2 as FQGTGA. V was clipped by 0 bases and J by 1 base, with 6 bases between them. Here the CDR3 reads CASSLTGTQETQYF. In DNA, the CDR3 is TGTGCCAGCAGCTTAACCGGGACCCAAGAGACCCAGTACTTC. The full variable domain, with the rest looked up from reference TRBV7-3 and TRBJ2-5, is GAGVSQTPSNKVTEKGKYVELRCDPISGHTALYWYRQSLGQGPEFLIYFQGTGAADDSGLPNDRFFAVRPEGSVSTLKIQRTERGDSAVYLCASSLTGTQETQYFGPGTRLLVL.